This TCR beta chain stems from a study of cytomegalovirus exposure and HLA in healthy donors. Study outcomes and limitations: It was assumed in the presence/absence analyses that sequencing depth was roughly uniform across donors.

13 Jbeta primers and 60 Vbeta primers were used for the PCR. This table comes from immunoSEQ multiplex PCR, and its TCRdb copy is limited to in-frame clones, with some not included. The listing records tens of thousands of clones. The V gene's germline CDR1 is WSHSY and CDR2 SAAADI. The CDR3 is 15 amino acids. Between the trimmed V and J ends, which lost 7 bases and 3 bases, there was a span of 17 bases. A note on this clone: Its antigen is not identified.

Material: PBMCs. The chain has TRBV10-2 and TRBJ2-3; weak D call: TRBD2 (9 bases). The receptor was derived from a woman between 55 and 75 years old in good health and CMV-seronegative. The chain's CDR3 is CASTGGGRGTDTQYF. CDR3 bases: TGCGCCAGCACAGGGGGCGGGAGGGGAACAGATACGCAGTATTTT.